The entry below gives a single T cell receptor (beta chain) sequence along with its context. Per the germline V gene, CDR1 is SGHTS and CDR2 is YDEGEE. CDR3 length equals 15 residues. V dropped 6 bases and J dropped 5; count of bases not matched to a gene: 11. The sample comes from a study of blood T cell repertoires in COVID-19. Across the study: Collection of acute and convalescent COVID-19 samples took place in the United States, Italy and Spain. PBMCs, B-cell-depleted T cells, or T cells provided the cDNA or gDNA that made up the material.

This table comes from immunoSEQ multiplex PCR, and its TCRdb copy is limited to in-frame clones, with some not included. The data hold 16,000 or so clones, with around 87% observed a single time. The sequence was collected from a human donor in a cohort sampled during active COVID-19. V is TRBV5-8 and J is TRBJ2-5, with 9 bases that match TRBD1. Specimen: peripheral blood. The CDR3 DNA follows: TGTGCCAGCACACGGACAGGGGCCTTCCACGAGACCCAGTACTTC. Translating gives CASTRTGAFHETQYF.